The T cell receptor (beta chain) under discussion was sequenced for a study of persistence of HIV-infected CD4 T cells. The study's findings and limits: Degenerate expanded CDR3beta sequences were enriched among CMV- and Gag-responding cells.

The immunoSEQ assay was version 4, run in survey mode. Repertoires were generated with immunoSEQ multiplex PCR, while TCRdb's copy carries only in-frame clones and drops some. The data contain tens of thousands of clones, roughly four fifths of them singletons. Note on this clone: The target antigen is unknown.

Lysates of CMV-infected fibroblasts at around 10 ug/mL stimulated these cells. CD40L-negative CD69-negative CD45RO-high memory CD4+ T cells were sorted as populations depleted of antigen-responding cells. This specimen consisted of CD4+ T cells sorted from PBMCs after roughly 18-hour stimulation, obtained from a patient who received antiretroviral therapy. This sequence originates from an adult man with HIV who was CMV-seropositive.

CDR3 nucleotides: TGTGCCAGCAGTTTGACAGCTTCCTCTGGAAACACCATATATTTT. Its protein product is CASSLTASSGNTIYF. The genes are TRBV3-1 (or the pseudogene TRBV3-2) and TRBJ1-3, with D perhaps TRBD1 (5 bases). CDR3 length: 15 residues. CDR1 and CDR2 from the germline V gene are LGHDT and YNNKEL (reference sequence). V lost 6 bases and J lost 0, with 12 bases in between.